This TCR beta chain originates from a study of cytomegalovirus exposure and HLA in healthy donors. The study, taken as a whole, reports: Being indistinguishable, some V segments were excluded, TRBV6-2 and TRBV6-3 among them.

Amplification used 60 Vbeta primers and 13 Jbeta primers. This table comes from immunoSEQ multiplex PCR, and its TCRdb copy is limited to in-frame clones, with some not included. The table has approximately 150,000 clones, about two thirds seen once. The study sampled nominally healthy donors, though unrecorded immune exposures were likely. Trimming removed 0 bases from V and 3 bases from J, with 14 bases in between. CDR1 is SGHRS, CDR2 YFSETQ, per germline. The CDR3 totals 16 residues. Comments on this clone: The target antigen is unknown.

The chain employs TRBV5-1 and TRBJ2-3, with D possibly TRBD1 on 5 matching bases. The TCR comes from a man aged 30-40 years in good health and CMV-seropositive. What was sequenced was PBMCs. CDR3 nucleotides: TGCGCCAGCAGCTTGGTGTCAGGGAAAGGTACAGATACGCAGTATTTT. Translation: CASSLVSGKGTDTQYF.